The 28 T cell receptor beta chains in this list originate from one sample, sequenced in a study of blood T cell repertoires in COVID-19 (dated by TCRdb to the early 2020s). The protocol used for the library was the immunoSEQ multiplex PCR assay. TCRdb mirrors the immuneACCESS table, restricted to in-frame sequences. Some clones are absent from its copies; in checked studies, under half trace to an unresolved V gene, and the reason for the others is unknown. Across this sample there are a few hundred thousand clones, with over 80% seen only once. Together, the top ten hold 10% of the sample. The specimen sequenced was PBMCs or T cells enriched from blood (not recorded which). The receptors were gathered from a man aged 18 to 29 with acute COVID-19.

The CDR3 loop is CAWSLDTLRSEQFF. DNA for the CDR3: TGTGCCTGGAGCTTGGATACCTTAAGGAGCGAGCAGTTCTTC. V is TRBV30 and J is TRBJ2-1; D remains ambiguous. Germline V gene data show CDR1 as GTSNPN and CDR2 as SVGIG (reference sequence). The V end was cut by 3 bases, the J end by 10 bases, with 19 bases between. CDR3 length: 14 residues.

V and J are TRBV28 and TRBJ2-5, with a tentative D call TRBD1 (5 bases). V lost 3 bases to trimming and J lost 5 bases, with 13 bases between them. This CDR3 has 14 amino acids. Germline CDR1 reads MDHEN; CDR2 reads SYDVKM. In nucleotides, the CDR3 is TGTGCCAGCAGTTTCGAGCAGGGAATGGAGACCCAGTACTTC. It encodes CASSFEQGMETQYF.

The chain recombines TRBV6-5 with TRBJ2-7; D uncertain. CDR1 and CDR2 (germline): MNHEY, SVGAGI. The CDR3 is 14 amino acids. V was pared by 9 bases and J by 5 bases, with 20 bases between. The CDR3 sequence is CASGKLTNRDEQYF. In DNA form, the CDR3 reads TGTGCCAGTGGTAAGCTTACAAATCGGGACGAGCAGTACTTC.

In its sample, this clone was seen a few times. DNA for the CDR3: TGTGCCAGCAGCTTGGAGACAGGGAACACCTACGAGCAGTACTTC. Its translation: CASSLETGNTYEQYF. This rearrangement joins TRBV5-8 to TRBJ2-7, with TRBD1 matching 7 bases. The germline CDR1 and CDR2 sequences are SGHTS and YDEGEE. The CDR3 runs to 15 residues. With 0 bases clipped from V and 2 bases from J, the junction kept 5 bases outside the gene matches.

The sample holds a few counts of this clone. The gene calls are TRBV28 and TRBJ2-7, with 11 bases lining up with TRBD2. The length of the CDR3 is 15 residues. CDR1 is MDHEN and CDR2 is SYDVKM in the germline V gene. The J segment lost 0 bases and the V segment lost 11 bases, leaving 9 bases of the junction unmatched. As DNA, the CDR3 is TGTGCCGCCTACCCGGGACTAGCGGCCTCCTACGAGCAGTACTTC. It encodes CAAYPGLAASYEQYF.

The V call is TRBV7-8, the J call TRBJ2-7, with 10 bases matching TRBD1. This CDR3 comprises 13 residues. The V gene end was trimmed by 5 bases and the J gene end by 7 bases; junction bases not matched to a gene: 5. Germline CDR1 and CDR2: SGHVS and FQNEAQ. Here the CDR3 DNA reads TGTGCCAGCAGCCCAGGGACAGGGGAAGAGCAGTACTTC. It specifies CASSPGTGEEQYF.

The chain employs TRBV19 and TRBJ2-1, with 13 bases aligning to TRBD2. V lost 1 base, J lost 8 bases, and 2 bases stayed unmatched. Germline V gene lookup returns CDR1 LNHDA and CDR2 SQIVND (reference sequence). CDR3 size: 15 residues. CDR3 sequence: CASSIGTSGSDEQFF. The CDR3, as DNA: TGTGCCAGTAGTATAGGGACTAGCGGGAGTGATGAGCAGTTCTTC.

In this sample, this clone turned up a few times. The J gene is TRBJ1-6, the V gene TRBV6-2 or TRBV6-3; D remains unclear. Between the trimmed V and J ends, which lost 8 bases and 0 bases, there was a span of 26 bases. Germline values: CDR1 MNHEY, CDR2 SVGEGT. This CDR3 has 20 residues. The CDR3 coding sequence is TGTGCCAGCGGCCCCTTACACTTACCCGACGGGAGCTCCTATAATTCACCCCTCCACTTT. Its protein product is CASGPLHLPDGSSYNSPLHF.

The rearrangement uses TRBV10-3 and TRBJ2-7, with 10 bases aligning to TRBD2. The germline V gene has CDR1 ENHRY and CDR2 SYGVKD. The CDR3 is made up of 17 amino acids. Unmatched junction bases numbered 11, after V lost 4 bases and J lost 2 bases. Written as DNA, the CDR3 is TGTGCCATCAGTGGAGCTAGCGGGAGCCCCGGGGCCTACGAGCAGTACTTC. As protein: CAISGASGSPGAYEQYF.

The rearrangement uses TRBV10-3 and TRBJ1-3, with D possibly TRBD1 on 5 matching bases. The CDR3 sequence is 13 residues long. The germline V and J ends were trimmed by 11 bases and 0 bases, with 11 bases remaining between them. Germline loops: CDR1 ENHRY, CDR2 SYGVKD. The CDR3 sequence is CASSGSSGNTIYF. The CDR3 DNA reads as TGTGCCTCTTCAGGGTCCTCTGGAAACACCATATATTTT.

V usage is TRBV14 and J usage is TRBJ1-1, with D possibly TRBD1 on 5 matching bases. CDR3 length equals 14 residues. Germline loops: CDR1 SGHDN, CDR2 FVKESK. V was shortened by 1 base and J by 11 bases, with 17 bases between the two germline ends. The CDR3 DNA reads as TGTGCCAGCAGCCAAGCGGGGGGGTTTAGTGGGGCTTTCTTT. It codes for CASSQAGGFSGAFF. Based on the CDR3 plus reference TRBV14 and TRBJ1-1, the full variable domain is EAGVTQFPSHSVIEKGQTVTLRCDPISGHDNLYWYRRVMGKEIKFLLHFVKESKQDESGMPNNRFLAERTGGTYSTLKVQPAELEDSGVYFCASSQAGGFSGAFFGQGTRLTVV.

J is TRBJ2-1 and V is TRBV28, with 11 bases matching TRBD2. Germline lookup yields CDR1 MDHEN and CDR2 SYDVKM. Trimming at V came to 6 bases and at J to 8 bases, leaving 15 bases not matched to a gene. The CDR3 is made up of 17 amino acids. The CDR3 reads CASRLTSGSWGGDEQFF. Here the CDR3 DNA reads TGTGCCAGCAGGCTAACTAGCGGGAGCTGGGGGGGAGATGAGCAGTTCTTC.

The chain has TRBV7-8 and TRBJ2-1; the match to TRBD2 covers 8 bases. With V trimmed by 8 bases and J by 4 bases, 7 bases remained unmatched. The CDR3 has 14 amino acids. CDR1 SGHVS and CDR2 FQNEAQ come from the germline V gene. CDR3 in DNA: TGTGCCAGCCGGCTAGCGGGTGGTTACAATGAGCAGTTCTTC. This gives the protein CASRLAGGYNEQFF.

Only one count was recorded for this clone. The chain has TRBV6-2 or TRBV6-3 and TRBJ2-1; 13 positions agree with TRBD2. V dropped 4 bases and J dropped 8; count of bases not matched to a gene: 8. The V gene's germline CDR1 is MNHEY and CDR2 SVGEGT. The CDR3 totals 16 residues. The DNA for the CDR3 is TGTGCCAGCAGTTCCCTAACTAGCGGGAGGGGCTATGAGCAGTTCTTC. Translation: CASSSLTSGRGYEQFF.

This clone was seen a single time. The rearrangement links TRBV9 to TRBJ2-5; 9 bases are a match to TRBD2. The CDR3 loop spans 15 amino acids. Germline assignment: CDR1 SGDLS and CDR2 YYNGEE. The V gene end was trimmed by 1 base and the J gene end by 1 base; junction bases not matched to a gene: 2. The CDR3 sequence is CASSVLGLAQETQYF. For the CDR3, the DNA is TGTGCCAGCAGCGTATTGGGACTAGCCCAAGAGACCCAGTACTTC. Supplemented by reference TRBV9 and TRBJ2-5, the full variable domain reads DSGVTQTPKHLITATGQRVTLRCSPRSGDLSVYWYQQSLDQGLQFLIQYYNGEERAKGNILERFSAQQFPDLHSELNLSSLELGDSALYFCASSVLGLAQETQYFGPGTRLLVL.

The chain is built from TRBV29-1 and TRBJ2-7, with 11 bases lining up with TRBD1. V was pared by 1 base and J by 5 bases, with 10 bases of the junction left unmatched. Germline CDR1 reads SQVTM; CDR2 reads ANQGSEA. The CDR3 is 16 amino acids. This CDR3 is CSVEGYRTGGWNEQYF. DNA for the CDR3: TGCAGCGTTGAAGGGTACAGGACAGGGGGCTGGAACGAGCAGTACTTC.

The V and J genes are TRBV7-8 and TRBJ1-5; D gene unclear. V lost 4 bases and J lost 0, with 16 bases in between. CDR1 and CDR2 (germline): SGHVS, FQNEAQ. This CDR3 comprises 17 residues. The CDR3 DNA follows: TGTGCCAGCAGCTCAATGACCGGGTTCCATAGCAATCAGCCCCAGCATTTT. This encodes CASSSMTGFHSNQPQHF.

The chain uses TRBV4-1 and TRBJ2-1; maybe TRBD2 (6 bases). CDR3 length: 15 amino acids. The V gene's germline CDR1 is MGHRA and CDR2 YSYEKL. Trimming removed 8 bases from V and 2 bases from J, with 16 bases in between. The CDR3 bases are TGCGCCAGCTCCTCTCGGGGGTTAACCTACAATGAGCAGTTCTTC. Translated, it gives CASSSRGLTYNEQFF.

The V call is TRBV4-1, the J call TRBJ1-1; unclear D gene. Germline V lookup: CDR1 MGHRA, CDR2 YSYEKL. The CDR3 loop spans 15 amino acids. The germline V and J ends were trimmed by 1 base and 4 bases, with 13 bases remaining between them. Here the CDR3 reads CASSQGILSGTEAFF. In DNA, the CDR3 is TGCGCCAGCAGCCAAGGTATCCTCAGTGGCACTGAAGCTTTCTTT.

CDR3 sequence reads: CSVYTSGIFYEQYF. In nucleotides, the CDR3 is TGCAGCGTGTACACTAGCGGGATATTCTACGAGCAGTACTTC. The chain combines TRBV29-1 with TRBJ2-7; 10 nucleotides align to TRBD2. The CDR3 totals 14 residues. The germline CDR1 and CDR2 sequences are SQVTM and ANQGSEA. V gave up 6 bases and J gave up 3 bases; unmatched junction bases: 8.

The chain couples TRBV7-2 to TRBJ2-3, with 10 bases fitting TRBD2. The CDR3 loop spans 15 amino acids. The V gene's germline CDR1 is SGHTA and CDR2 FQGNSA. Germline trimming cut 10 bases from V and 1 base from J; bases unmatched to any gene: 8. The CDR3 spells CATLAGVVGTDTQYF. The CDR3 nucleotides are TGTGCCACCCTAGCGGGAGTCGTGGGCACAGATACGCAGTATTTT.

This clone has a single count. The rearrangement links TRBV19 to TRBJ1-1; D gene unclear. Per the germline V gene, CDR1 is LNHDA and CDR2 is SQIVND (reference sequence). V lost 1 base and J lost 1, with 13 bases in between. This CDR3 comprises 16 residues. CDR3 nucleotide sequence: TGTGCCAGTAGTATAGCCCGCCGGGGTCCGAACACTGAAGCTTTCTTT. Translating gives CASSIARRGPNTEAFF.

On this clone itself: Other nucleotide sequences from this sample produce the same CDR3. V is TRBV7-9 and J is TRBJ1-1, with TRBD1 matching over 7 bases. Per the germline V gene, CDR1 is SEHNR and CDR2 is FQNEAQ (reference sequence). J was trimmed by 0 bases and V by 4 bases; bases with no gene match: 2. This CDR3 comprises 14 residues. The CDR3 bases are TGTGCCAGCAGCTCGGACAGGCTGAACACTGAAGCTTTCTTT. It encodes CASSSDRLNTEAFF. Full variable domain (rest looked up from reference TRBV7-9 and TRBJ1-1): DTGVSQNPRHKITKRGQNVTFRCDPISEHNRLYWYRQTLGQGPEFLTYFQNEAQLEKSRLLSDRFSAERPKGSFSTLEIQRTEQGDSAMYLCASSSDRLNTEAFFGQGTRLTVV.

The V and J genes are TRBV19 and TRBJ2-1; D possibly corresponds to TRBD1 (5 bases). Trimming removed 6 bases at V and 4 bases at J, with 16 bases between. The CDR3 has 15 amino acids. CDR1 is LNHDA and CDR2 is SQIVND in the germline V gene (reference sequence). The CDR3 region has the DNA TGTGCCAGTAGCGACAGCCTCGAGGCATACAATGAGCAGTTCTTC. It is translated as CASSDSLEAYNEQFF.

The gene calls are TRBV6-2 or TRBV6-3 and TRBJ1-2, with 7 bases matching TRBD1. Germline V gene sequence: CDR1 MNHEY, CDR2 SVGEGT. The CDR3 loop spans 15 amino acids. Trimming removed 6 bases from V and 4 bases from J; junction bases left unmatched: 11. Here the CDR3 reads CASSPTGFGGYGYTF. The CDR3 DNA reads as TGTGCCAGCAGCCCGACAGGGTTTGGAGGCTATGGCTACACCTTC.

This clone was seen a handful of times. The rearrangement joins TRBV28 to TRBJ2-7; maybe TRBD1 (5 bases). Trimming stripped 4 bases from V and 3 bases from J, with 16 bases between. Germline V gene lookup returns CDR1 MDHEN and CDR2 SYDVKM. The CDR3 totals 15 residues. The CDR3 spells CASSYPPQGYYEQYF. Written as DNA, the CDR3 is TGTGCCAGCAGTTACCCCCCGCAGGGATACTACGAGCAGTACTTC.

The chain has TRBV9 and TRBJ2-5; the D gene is possibly TRBD2 (7 bases). The V gene's germline CDR1 is SGDLS and CDR2 YYNGEE. The CDR3 runs to 17 residues. V shed 2 bases and J shed 1 base, with 18 bases lying between them. CDR3 in amino acids: CASSVGGSAGPQETQYF. The CDR3 DNA reads TGTGCCAGCAGCGTCGGGGGCTCAGCGGGGCCCCAAGAGACCCAGTACTTC. Full variable domain (rest looked up from reference TRBV9 and TRBJ2-5): DSGVTQTPKHLITATGQRVTLRCSPRSGDLSVYWYQQSLDQGLQFLIQYYNGEERAKGNILERFSAQQFPDLHSELNLSSLELGDSALYFCASSVGGSAGPQETQYFGPGTRLLVL.

This chain uses TRBV2 with TRBJ1-4; 7 bases match TRBD1. CDR1 is SNHLY, CDR2 FYNNEI, per germline. J lost 10 bases, V lost 3 bases, and 11 bases had no gene match. The CDR3 sequence is 15 residues long. CDR3 bases: TGTGCCAGCAGTGATAATAGACAGGGTAGTCGAAAACTGTTTTTT. It specifies CASSDNRQGSRKLFF.